This TCR beta chain was found in a study of OX40 agonist ivuxolimab in advanced cancers. Findings and caveats of the study: The antigen specificity of the peripheral T cells (those that were expanded) was not determined.

Clones were read by immunoSEQ multiplex PCR, and TCRdb kept only the in-frame ones, dropping some. In the table there are approximately 47,000 clones, around nine tenths of which are singletons. On this clone: Its antigen is not known. Other DNA sequences in the sample encode the same CDR3.

V was trimmed by 5 bases and J by 3 bases, leaving 8 bases between them. CDR3 length: 12 residues. Per germline, CDR1 SEHNR and CDR2 FQNEAQ (reference sequence). The V and J genes are TRBV7-9 and TRBJ2-7; D is ambiguous. This TCR was recovered from an adult with an advanced solid tumor such as melanoma, head and neck, liver or kidney cancer. The starting material was CD4+ or CD8+ T cells sorted from blood, obtained in a trial of the OX40 agonist ivuxolimab. CDR3 sequence: CASSPNSYEQYF. CDR3 in DNA: TGTGCCAGCAGCCCTAACAGCTACGAGCAGTACTTC.